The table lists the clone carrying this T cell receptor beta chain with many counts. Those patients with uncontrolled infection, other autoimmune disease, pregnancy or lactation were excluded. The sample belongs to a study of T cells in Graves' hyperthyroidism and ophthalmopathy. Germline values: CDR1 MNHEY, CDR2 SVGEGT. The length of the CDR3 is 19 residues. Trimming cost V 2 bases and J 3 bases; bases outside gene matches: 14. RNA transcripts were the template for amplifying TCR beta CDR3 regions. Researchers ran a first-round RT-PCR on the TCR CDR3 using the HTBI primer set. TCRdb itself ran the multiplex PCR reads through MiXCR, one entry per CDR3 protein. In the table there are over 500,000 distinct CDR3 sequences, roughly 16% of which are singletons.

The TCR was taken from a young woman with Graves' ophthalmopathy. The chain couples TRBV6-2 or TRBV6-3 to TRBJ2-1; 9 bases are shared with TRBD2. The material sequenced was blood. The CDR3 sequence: CASSYLLASGKPDYNEQFF. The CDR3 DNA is TGTGCCAGCAGTTACCTCCTCGCTAGCGGGAAACCGGACTACAATGAGCAGTTCTTC.